These 29 T cell receptor beta chains originate from one sample sequenced in a study of T cell responses to AZD1222 COVID-19 vaccine. Using immunoSEQ multiplex PCR, the repertoire was profiled, and TCRdb retains in-frame clones only, with some absent. This sample has 150,000 to 180,000 clones, with 85% to 95% found just once. Specimen: peripheral blood, collected 28 days after the second AZD1222 dose. The receptor source for this set is an adult who received the AZD1222 COVID-19 vaccine.

This chain uses TRBV19 with TRBJ2-7, with 14 bases aligning to TRBD2. Germline V CDR1 and CDR2: LNHDA, SQIVND (reference sequence). Unmatched junction bases numbered 6, after V lost 5 bases and J lost 6 bases. The length of the CDR3 is 15 residues. CDR3 nucleotide sequence: TGTGCCAGTAGTTTATCGGGACTAGCGGGAGTCGAGCAGTACTTC. Its translation: CASSLSGLAGVEQYF.

This clone was observed a handful of times. This chain links TRBV18 with TRBJ1-1; no definite D call. V lost 2 bases, J lost 2 bases, and 15 bases lay in between. Per germline, CDR1 KGHSH and CDR2 LQKENI. The CDR3 consists of 16 residues. CDR3 in DNA: TGTGCCAGCTCACCAAGGGTTTCTCGGGGTAACACTGAAGCTTTCTTT. Encoded protein: CASSPRVSRGNTEAFF.

The rearrangement links TRBV6-4 to TRBJ2-3, with 10 bases fitting TRBD2. Germline assignment: CDR1 MRHNA and CDR2 SNTAGT. There are 16 residues in the CDR3. With V trimmed by 1 base and J by 7 bases, 8 bases remained unmatched. The CDR3 spells CASSDLERGGQNTQYF. The CDR3 coding sequence is TGTGCCAGCAGTGACTTGGAGCGGGGGGGCCAGAATACGCAGTATTTT.

This clone turned up a few times. This chain uses TRBV30 with TRBJ1-2; D is possibly TRBD1 (5 bases). CDR3 length equals 12 residues. Germline CDR1 reads GTSNPN; CDR2 reads SVGIG (reference sequence). Trimming cost V 3 bases and J 5 bases, with 10 bases left between them. The DNA of the CDR3 is TGTGCCTGGAGAAGGGGCCGGTATGGCTACACCTTC. Its protein is CAWRRGRYGYTF.

The rearrangement links TRBV27 to TRBJ2-1; tentatively, D is TRBD1 or TRBD2 (7 bases each). V lost 6 bases, J lost 9 bases, and 12 bases lay in between. Germline V gene data show CDR1 as MNHEY and CDR2 as SMNVEV (reference sequence). The CDR3 totals 12 residues. The CDR3 DNA follows: TGTGCCAGCAGCATCAGGGGGGGTGAGCAGTTCTTC. Protein sequence: CASSIRGGEQFF.

This chain joins TRBV15 and TRBJ1-3; perhaps TRBD1 as D (5 bases). Germline loops: CDR1 LNHNV, CDR2 YYDKDF (reference sequence). The V gene lost 5 bases and the J gene lost 0 bases, with 14 bases spanning the gap. The CDR3 is 16 amino acids. The DNA for the CDR3 is TGTGCCACCAGCTTACGATCAGGGATCTCTGGAAACACCATATATTTT. Translation gives CATSLRSGISGNTIYF.

The V and J genes are TRBV11-2 and TRBJ1-3, with TRBD1 as a possible D gene (5 bases). V lost 3 bases to trimming and J lost 0 bases, with 9 bases between them. From germline, CDR1 is SGHAT and CDR2 FQNNGV. CDR3 size: 15 residues. The CDR3 DNA reads TGTGCCAGCAGCTTTGGGGCCGGCTCTGGAAACACCATATATTTT. Protein: CASSFGAGSGNTIYF.

The rearrangement uses TRBV5-1 and TRBJ2-7, with unresolved D. Trimming removed 3 bases at V and 5 bases at J, with 15 bases between. The V gene's germline CDR1 is SGHRS and CDR2 YFSETQ. CDR3 length: 14 residues. CDR3 bases: TGCGCCAGCAGCTGGGGTGCGACATCGAACGAGCAGTACTTC. Translation gives CASSWGATSNEQYF.

The CDR3 sequence is CASSMGPGVGPQHF. The CDR3 DNA follows: TGTGCCAGTAGTATGGGGCCCGGCGTAGGGCCCCAGCATTTT. The V call is TRBV19, the J call TRBJ1-5, with D perhaps TRBD1 (5 bases). Per germline, CDR1 LNHDA and CDR2 SQIVND (reference sequence). Deletions cut 3 bases from V and 9 bases from J, with 15 bases between. CDR3 size: 14 residues.

The V call is TRBV5-1, the J call TRBJ2-7, with 9 positions matching TRBD1. V was clipped by 4 bases and J by 3 bases; unmatched bases: 11. The CDR3 covers 16 residues. Germline values: CDR1 SGHRS, CDR2 YFSETQ. DNA of the CDR3: TGCGCCAGCAGCAGGATGTCGGGACAGGGAAGCTACGAGCAGTACTTC. Translating it yields CASSRMSGQGSYEQYF.

This chain connects TRBV2 to TRBJ1-4; 8 bases match TRBD1. Trimming cost V 5 bases and J 8 bases; bases outside gene matches: 4. Per the germline V gene, CDR1 is SNHLY and CDR2 is FYNNEI. The CDR3 is 13 amino acids. The CDR3 bases are TGTGCCAGCAGTCAGGGGGCGGAGGAAAAACTGTTTTTT. It is translated as CASSQGAEEKLFF.

This chain connects TRBV19 to TRBJ1-5; D ambiguous. V was cut by 8 bases and J by 0 bases, with 5 bases left in between. Germline V gene data show CDR1 as LNHDA and CDR2 as SQIVND (reference sequence). CDR3 length equals 12 residues. The CDR3 is CASSYSNQPQHF. CDR3 bases: TGTGCCAGTTCTTATAGCAATCAGCCCCAGCATTTT.

This clone has only one observation. This rearrangement joins TRBV6-4 to TRBJ1-1; no reliable D call. Per the germline V gene, CDR1 is MRHNA and CDR2 is SNTAGT. Trimming pared 5 bases from V and 5 bases from J, leaving 15 bases between. The CDR3 extends over 14 amino acids. For the CDR3, the DNA is TGTGCCAGCAGTTCCAGACGAGGAGGGACTGAAGCTTTCTTT. Protein product: CASSSRRGGTEAFF.

This clone was found a few times. The chain joins TRBV28 to TRBJ1-2; weak D call: TRBD1 (5 bases). The CDR3 sequence is 15 residues long. Trimming took off 7 bases at V and 4 bases at J, with 19 bases between the two ends. Per the germline V gene, CDR1 is MDHEN and CDR2 is SYDVKM. The CDR3 spells CASNSGTGLVYGYTF. Written as DNA, the CDR3 is TGTGCCAGCAACTCTGGGACGGGTTTAGTCTATGGCTACACCTTC.

This rearrangement joins TRBV30 to TRBJ2-5, with D possibly matching TRBD2 (5 bases). Per germline, CDR1 GTSNPN and CDR2 SVGIG (reference sequence). This CDR3 region has 14 residues. Trimming took off 1 base at V and 1 base at J, with 10 bases between the two ends. This CDR3 reads CAWSDGSGQETQYF. In nucleotides, the CDR3 is TGTGCCTGGAGTGATGGCAGCGGCCAAGAGACCCAGTACTTC. Full variable domain (rest looked up from reference TRBV30 and TRBJ2-5): SQTIHQWPATLVQPVGSPLSLECTVEGTSNPNLYWYRQAAGRGLQLLFYSVGIGQISSEVPQNLSASRPQDRQFILSSKKLLLSDSGFYLCAWSDGSGQETQYFGPGTRLLVL.

The V call is TRBV5-1, the J call TRBJ2-6; D is ambiguous. The CDR3 spans 15 residues. V was cut by 5 bases and J by 3 bases, with 12 bases left in between. The V gene's germline CDR1 is SGHRS and CDR2 YFSETQ. CDR3 DNA: TGCGCCAGCAGAATGGGTGTTGGTGGGGCCAACGTCCTGACTTTC. Its translation: CASRMGVGGANVLTF.

This clone was counted a single time. V gene TRBV5-4 combines with J gene TRBJ2-7; 7 nucleotides agree with TRBD1. This CDR3 is built from 15 residues. Per germline, CDR1 SGHNT and CDR2 YYREEE (reference sequence). J gave up 1 base and V 4 bases, and 8 bases lay outside the gene matches. The CDR3 nucleotides read TGTGCCAGCAGCCTACTGGGGACAGCTTCCTACGAGCAGTACTTC. Protein sequence: CASSLLGTASYEQYF.

The V and J genes are TRBV7-3 and TRBJ1-2; 10 bases map to TRBD1. The CDR3 is 15 amino acids. The junction had 5 bases not matched to a gene; V was cut back by 3 bases and J by 4 bases. The V gene's germline CDR1 is SGHTA and CDR2 FQGTGA. Here the CDR3 DNA reads TGTGCCAGCAGCTTGGAGGGACAGGGGCCCTATGGCTACACCTTC. Encoded protein: CASSLEGQGPYGYTF.

The rearrangement links TRBV2 to TRBJ1-2; D is perhaps TRBD1 (5 bases). Trimming pared 6 bases from V and 8 bases from J, leaving 13 bases between. The CDR3 runs to 12 residues. Germline CDR1 and CDR2: SNHLY and FYNNEI. In DNA, the CDR3 is TGTGCCAGCAGGGACTGGGGGATCGGCTACACCTTC. It codes for CASRDWGIGYTF.

CDR3 sequence (DNA): TGTGCCAGCAGTTTAGGCCTAGCGGCCCAAGAGACCCAGTACTTC. It is translated as CASSLGLAAQETQYF. The rearrangement joins TRBV27 to TRBJ2-5; 7 bases align to TRBD2. This CDR3 spans 15 amino acids. V lost 2 bases and J lost 1; bases outside the gene matches: 4. Germline loops: CDR1 MNHEY, CDR2 SMNVEV (reference sequence).

The CDR3 sequence is CASSTQSSYNEQFF. DNA for the CDR3: TGTGCCAGTAGTACCCAGAGCTCCTACAATGAGCAGTTCTTC. The J gene is TRBJ2-1, the V gene TRBV19; D gene uncertain. Looked up from germline, CDR1 is LNHDA and CDR2 is SQIVND (reference sequence). With 4 bases removed from V and 0 bases from J, the gap between germline ends came to 7 bases. The CDR3 is made up of 14 amino acids.

The chain employs TRBV6-4 and TRBJ2-2; D could derive from TRBD1 or TRBD2 (5 bases each). V was pared by 6 bases and J by 4 bases, with 15 bases between. CDR3 length: 15 amino acids. Germline CDR1 MRHNA, CDR2 SNTAGT. CDR3 in amino acids: CASSPRVGATGELFF. In DNA, the CDR3 is TGTGCCAGCAGCCCCAGGGTCGGGGCCACCGGGGAGCTGTTTTTT.

This chain uses TRBV19 with TRBJ1-1; D unresolved. This CDR3 spans 12 amino acids. Germline loops: CDR1 LNHDA, CDR2 SQIVND (reference sequence). V shed 7 bases and J shed 1 base, with 7 bases lying between them. The CDR3 nucleotides are TGTGCCAGTACGGGGTCGAACACTGAAGCTTTCTTT. This codes for CASTGSNTEAFF.

The chain uses TRBV5-1 and TRBJ1-4, with TRBD1 as a possible D gene (5 bases). Germline V gene sequence: CDR1 SGHRS, CDR2 YFSETQ. CDR3 length: 14 residues. Deletions cut 2 bases from V and 8 bases from J, with 13 bases between. The CDR3 DNA is TGCGCCAGCAGCTTCGAGGGGACGGGGGAAAAACTGTTTTTT. Translated, it gives CASSFEGTGEKLFF. Based on the CDR3 plus reference TRBV5-1 and TRBJ1-4, the full variable domain is KAGVTQTPRYLIKTRGQQVTLSCSPISGHRSVSWYQQTPGQGLQFLFEYFSETQRNKGNFPGRFSGRQFSNSRSEMNVSTLELGDSALYLCASSFEGTGEKLFFGSGTQLSVL.

The chain recombines TRBV7-9 with TRBJ1-2; a possible D gene is TRBD1 (5 bases). The germline V and J ends were trimmed by 7 bases and 2 bases, with 14 bases remaining between them. The germline V gene encodes CDR1 SEHNR and CDR2 FQNEAQ (reference sequence). The CDR3 contains 14 residues. CDR3 DNA sequence: TGTGCCAGCACCCAGGGAGCAGGGAACTATGGCTACACCTTC. Translating it yields CASTQGAGNYGYTF.

This chain uses TRBV6-5 with TRBJ1-5, with D unclear. The CDR3 extends over 14 amino acids. Germline assignment: CDR1 MNHEY and CDR2 SVGAGI. The V and J ends lost 5 bases and 6 bases respectively, with 14 bases between them. The CDR3 region has the DNA TGTGCCAGCAGTAAGACACCCTTTACTCAGCCCCAGCATTTT. It codes for CASSKTPFTQPQHF.

The rearrangement uses TRBV6-5 and TRBJ1-2, with 7 bases identical to TRBD1. Germline CDR1 MNHEY, CDR2 SVGAGI. CDR3 length: 14 residues. V dropped 2 bases and J dropped 4; count of bases not matched to a gene: 4. CDR3 sequence: CASSYRQGPYGYTF. The CDR3 DNA sequence: TGTGCCAGCAGTTACAGACAGGGACCCTATGGCTACACCTTC.

The genes are TRBV3-1 (or the pseudogene TRBV3-2) and TRBJ1-2, with a weak D call TRBD1 (5 bases). CDR1 LGHDT and CDR2 YNNKEL come from the germline V gene (reference sequence). The CDR3 is made up of 15 amino acids. V lost 1 base to trimming and J lost 8 bases, with 17 bases between them. The CDR3 region is CASSQAGGAFDGYTF. CDR3 sequence (DNA): TGTGCCAGCAGCCAAGCCGGTGGGGCATTTGACGGCTACACCTTC.

The chain carries TRBV11-2 and TRBJ2-7, with 11 bases identical to TRBD1. Trimming cost V 1 base and J 0 bases; bases outside gene matches: 5. The germline V gene encodes CDR1 SGHAT and CDR2 FQNNGV. CDR3 length equals 17 residues. This CDR3 is CASSLGTGGFSSYEQYF. CDR3 DNA sequence: TGTGCCAGCAGCTTAGGGACAGGGGGCTTTAGCTCCTACGAGCAGTACTTC.